This T cell receptor (beta chain) derives from a study of control samples from healthy donors and cancer patients. This clone was counted once. V was pared by 7 bases and J by 0 bases, with 16 bases between. This CDR3 has 16 residues. Germline CDR1 and CDR2: MNHEY and SMNVEV (reference sequence). Produced via immunoSEQ multiplex PCR; TCRdb's table is partial and in-frame only. Seen here are around 150,000 clones, roughly 94% observed once, and the top ten hold 14%. Sequences were obtained from PBMCs. This receptor was taken from a man aged 60 to 75 with colorectal cancer. The chain links TRBV27 to TRBJ1-5; D remains unclear. CDR3 amino acids: CASISRPDGSNQPQHF. The CDR3 DNA reads as TGTGCCAGCATTTCCCGCCCGGACGGTAGCAATCAGCCCCAGCATTTT.